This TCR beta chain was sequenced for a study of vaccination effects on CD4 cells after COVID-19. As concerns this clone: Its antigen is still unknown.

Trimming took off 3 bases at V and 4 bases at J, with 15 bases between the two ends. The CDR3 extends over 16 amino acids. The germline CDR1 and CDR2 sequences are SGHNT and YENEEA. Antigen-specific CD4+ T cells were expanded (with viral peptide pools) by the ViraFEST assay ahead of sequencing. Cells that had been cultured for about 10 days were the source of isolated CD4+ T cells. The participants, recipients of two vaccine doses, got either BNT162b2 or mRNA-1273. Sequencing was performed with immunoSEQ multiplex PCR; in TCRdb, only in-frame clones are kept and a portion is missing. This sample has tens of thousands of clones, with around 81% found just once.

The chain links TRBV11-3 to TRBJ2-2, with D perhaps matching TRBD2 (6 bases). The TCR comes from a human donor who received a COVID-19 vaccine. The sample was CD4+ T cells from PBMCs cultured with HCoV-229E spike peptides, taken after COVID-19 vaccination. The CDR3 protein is CASSFGGAPFTGELFF. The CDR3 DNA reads TGTGCCAGCAGCTTTGGAGGGGCGCCTTTCACCGGGGAGCTGTTTTTT.